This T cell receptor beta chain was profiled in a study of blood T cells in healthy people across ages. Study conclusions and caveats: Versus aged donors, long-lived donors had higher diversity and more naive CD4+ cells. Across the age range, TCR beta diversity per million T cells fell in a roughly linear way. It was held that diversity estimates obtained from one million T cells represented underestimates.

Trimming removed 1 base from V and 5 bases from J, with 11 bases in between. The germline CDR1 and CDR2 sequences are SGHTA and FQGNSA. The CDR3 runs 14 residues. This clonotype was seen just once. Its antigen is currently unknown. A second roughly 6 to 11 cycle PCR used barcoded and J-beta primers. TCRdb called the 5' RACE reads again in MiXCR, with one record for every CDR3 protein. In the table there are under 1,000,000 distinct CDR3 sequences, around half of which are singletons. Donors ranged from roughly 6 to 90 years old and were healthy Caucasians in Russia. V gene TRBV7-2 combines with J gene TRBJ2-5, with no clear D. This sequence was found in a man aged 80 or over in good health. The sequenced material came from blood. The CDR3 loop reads CASSLGVSFETQYF. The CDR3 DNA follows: TGTGCCAGCAGCTTAGGCGTGTCCTTTGAGACCCAGTACTTC.